This T cell receptor (beta chain) was recovered during a study of Tregs in tolerant kidney transplant recipients. Unstimulated regulatory T cells (CD4+CD25+CD127-), CD4+CD25- non-regulatory cells, CD4 and CD8 cells were FACS-sorted from thawed PBMCs. Sequenced by immunoSEQ multiplex PCR; TCRdb stores in-frame clones only, minus some. The repertoire has some 88,000 clones, around nine tenths of them found once; the top ten carry roughly 5%. The germline V gene encodes CDR1 SEHNR and CDR2 FQNEAQ (reference sequence). Trimming took off 2 bases at V and 6 bases at J, with 14 bases between the two ends. This CDR3 comprises 14 residues.

The TCR sequence derives from a human donor in good health. The V gene is TRBV7-9, the J gene TRBJ2-7; tentatively, D is TRBD1 or TRBD2 (5 bases each). Sequenced: CD8+ T cells from blood. Here the CDR3 DNA reads TGTGCCAGCAGCTTATGGCAGGGAGTCCCCGAGCAGTACTTC. Translated: CASSLWQGVPEQYF.